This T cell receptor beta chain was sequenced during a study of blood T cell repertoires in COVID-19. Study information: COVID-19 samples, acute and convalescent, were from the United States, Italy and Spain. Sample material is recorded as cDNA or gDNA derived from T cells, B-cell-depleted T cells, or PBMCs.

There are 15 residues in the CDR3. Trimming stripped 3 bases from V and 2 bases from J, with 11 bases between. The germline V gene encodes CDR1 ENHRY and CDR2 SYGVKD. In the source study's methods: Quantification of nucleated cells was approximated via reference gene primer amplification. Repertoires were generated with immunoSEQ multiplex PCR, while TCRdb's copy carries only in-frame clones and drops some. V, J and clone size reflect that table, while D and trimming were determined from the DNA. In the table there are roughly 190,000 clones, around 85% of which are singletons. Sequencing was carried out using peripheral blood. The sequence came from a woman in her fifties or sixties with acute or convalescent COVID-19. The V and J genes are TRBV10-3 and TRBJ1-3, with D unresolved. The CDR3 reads CAISDLGRAGNTIYF. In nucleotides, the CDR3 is TGTGCCATCAGTGATTTGGGCAGAGCTGGAAACACCATATATTTT.